This entry lists 22 T cell receptor beta chains sequenced from one sample in a study of patients and donors after allogeneic stem cell transplantation. One entry per CDR3 protein, called by TCRdb with MiXCR from the RT-PCR reads. The data contain fewer than 180,000 distinct CDR3 sequences, about two fifths of them singletons. The material sequenced was blood, either unsorted or a sorted T cell fraction (not recorded which). These receptors were collected from a human donor who was either an allogeneic HSCT recipient or a stem cell or donor lymphocyte infusion donor (not recorded which). It is not recorded whose cells these are; they may come from a transplant donor.

The chain has TRBV28 and TRBJ1-2; D uncertain. V was cut by 4 bases and J by 0 bases, with 9 bases left in between. CDR3 length: 14 residues. In germline, CDR1 is MDHEN, CDR2 SYDVKM. CDR3 loop: CASSSRAPNYGYTF. The CDR3 bases are TGTGCCAGCAGTTCTCGGGCTCCTAACTATGGCTACACCTTC.

This clonotype was observed at least ten times. The V gene is TRBV12-3 or TRBV12-4, the J gene TRBJ1-3; a weak D match, TRBD1 (6 bases). Deletions cut 7 bases from V and 2 bases from J, with 15 bases between. The length of the CDR3 is 15 residues. For the CDR3, the DNA is TGTGCCAGCACCGTTCGGGGGGCTGCTGGAAACACCATATATTTT. This translates into CASTVRGAAGNTIYF.

This clonotype was counted between two and nine times. The V and J genes are TRBV12-3 or TRBV12-4 and TRBJ1-4, with 9 bases lining up with TRBD1. CDR3 length equals 13 residues. J was trimmed by 8 bases and V by 7 bases; bases with no gene match: 5. The CDR3 DNA sequence: TGTGCCAGCACCTGGACAGGGGACGAAAAACTGTTTTTT. Translated, it gives CASTWTGDEKLFF.

There are a few counts of this clonotype. The CDR3 bases are TGTGCCAGCAGCTTAGGATCCGGACAGGGGAGGACTGAAGCTTTCTTT. This encodes CASSLGSGQGRTEAFF. The V call is TRBV7-6, the J call TRBJ1-1; 9 bases are a match to TRBD1. The CDR3 is 16 amino acids. The V segment lost 1 base and the J segment 5 bases; nucleotides outside the gene matches: 8. The germline CDR1 and CDR2 sequences are SGHVS and FNYEAQ.

Ten or more counts support this clonotype. The chain is built from TRBV5-1 and TRBJ1-1, with 9 nucleotides matching TRBD1. The J segment lost 6 bases and the V segment lost 4 bases, leaving 10 bases of the junction unmatched. This CDR3 spans 15 amino acids. Per germline, CDR1 SGHRS and CDR2 YFSETQ. As DNA, the CDR3 is TGCGCCAGCAGCCCCCCTGGACAGGGGAAGCCTGAAGCTTTCTTT. It codes for CASSPPGQGKPEAFF.

This clonotype was counted between two and nine times. This sequence joins TRBV12-3 or TRBV12-4 and TRBJ2-7; the D gene is possibly TRBD1 (5 bases). V lost 3 bases and J 0 bases, leaving 12 bases between the germline ends. The CDR3 is made up of 15 amino acids. Here the CDR3 reads CASSFWGPTSYEQYF. The CDR3 region has the DNA TGTGCCAGCAGTTTTTGGGGCCCGACCTCCTACGAGCAGTACTTC.

The genes are TRBV6-2 or TRBV6-3 and TRBJ2-3; TRBD2 might be the D (5 bases). This CDR3 region has 11 residues. Germline lookup yields CDR1 MNHEY and CDR2 SVGEGT. V shed 7 bases and J shed 6 bases, with 8 bases lying between them. CDR3 residues: CASTTGDTQYF. In DNA form, the CDR3 reads TGTGCCAGCACCACGGGGGATACGCAGTATTTT.

The chain employs TRBV10-3 and TRBJ2-7; 8 bases map to TRBD2. The CDR3 has 15 residues. J gave up 4 bases and V 2 bases, and 7 bases lay outside the gene matches. The germline V gene has CDR1 ENHRY and CDR2 SYGVKD. The CDR3 loop is CAISETGGPSYEQYF. The CDR3, as DNA: TGTGCCATCAGTGAGACGGGGGGGCCGTCGTACGAGCAGTACTTC.

This clonotype was detected a few times. The V gene is TRBV20-1, the J gene TRBJ1-1; D remains unclear. The CDR3 has 14 amino acids. Germline CDR1 is DFQATT and CDR2 is SNEGSKA (reference sequence). V was shortened by 5 bases and J by 0 bases, with 13 bases between the two germline ends. The CDR3 loop is CSAPPQELNTEAFF. Here the CDR3 DNA reads TGCAGTGCTCCCCCCCAGGAACTGAACACTGAAGCTTTCTTT.

This clonotype was seen more than once but under ten times. The genes are TRBV18 and TRBJ2-5; D gene uncertain. This CDR3 is 13 amino acids long. Trimming cost V 1 base and J 3 bases, with 6 bases left between them. Germline V gene data show CDR1 as KGHSH and CDR2 as LQKENI. Here the CDR3 DNA reads TGTGCCAGCTCACCACAGGCAGAAGAGACCCAGTACTTC. Residues: CASSPQAEETQYF.

This rearrangement joins TRBV7-8 to TRBJ2-3; perhaps TRBD1 as D (5 bases). The V and J ends lost 4 bases and 6 bases respectively, with 14 bases between them. CDR3 size: 14 residues. CDR1 and CDR2 from the germline V gene are SGHVS and FQNEAQ. CDR3 nucleotide sequence: TGTGCCAGCAGCTCCCAGGGTTTGGGTGATACGCAGTATTTT. Encoded protein: CASSSQGLGDTQYF. Full variable domain (outside the CDR3, taken from reference TRBV7-8 and TRBJ2-3): GAGVSQSPRYKVAKRGQDVALRCDPISGHVSLFWYQQALGQGPEFLTYFQNEAQLDKSGLPSDRFFAERPEGSVSTLKIQRTQQEDSAVYLCASSSQGLGDTQYFGPGTRLTVL.

This clonotype was detected only a few times. This sequence joins TRBV11-2 and TRBJ1-5; D unresolved. The length of the CDR3 is 13 residues. Per germline, CDR1 SGHAT and CDR2 FQNNGV. V shed 5 bases and J shed 9 bases, with 14 bases lying between them. The CDR3 DNA follows: TGTGCCAGCAGCCTCGCGGAGGTATCGCCCCAGCATTTT. Encoded protein: CASSLAEVSPQHF.

This clonotype was counted a few times. J is TRBJ1-1 and V is TRBV29-1; 7 bases are a match to TRBD1. The CDR3 sequence is 16 residues long. The germline V gene encodes CDR1 SQVTM and CDR2 ANQGSEA. With V trimmed by 4 bases and J by 3 bases, 14 bases remained unmatched. The CDR3 loop is CSVGGETGWRYTEAFF. CDR3 DNA: TGCAGCGTTGGGGGCGAGACAGGGTGGAGGTACACTGAAGCTTTCTTT.

The chain couples TRBV28 to TRBJ1-6, with unresolved D. V lost 4 bases to trimming and J lost 9 bases, with 19 bases between them. CDR1 is MDHEN, CDR2 SYDVKM, per germline. The CDR3 is 16 residues long. CDR3 sequence reads: CASSWARGHGGSPLHF. The CDR3 DNA reads TGTGCCAGCAGTTGGGCTCGCGGGCACGGAGGTTCACCCCTCCACTTT.

The V and J genes are TRBV5-1 and TRBJ2-2; 8 positions agree with TRBD1. V lost 4 bases and J lost 2; bases outside the gene matches: 7. Germline CDR1 and CDR2: SGHRS and YFSETQ. This CDR3 contains 16 residues. The DNA of the CDR3 is TGCGCCAGCAGCCCCCGGGCAGGGGGCAACACCGGGGAGCTGTTTTTT. Amino acid sequence: CASSPRAGGNTGELFF.

This clonotype was picked up a small number of times. The V gene is TRBV27, the J gene TRBJ1-2, with 7 bases identical to TRBD1. The germline gives CDR1 MNHEY, CDR2 SMNVEV (reference sequence). This CDR3 has 13 residues. J was trimmed by 6 bases and V by 5 bases; bases with no gene match: 6. This chain's CDR3 is CASSQPTGNGYTF. CDR3 nucleotide sequence: TGTGCCAGCAGTCAGCCGACAGGGAATGGCTACACCTTC.

This clonotype was seen a few times. The V gene is TRBV5-1, the J gene TRBJ1-5, with 8 bases lining up with TRBD1. The CDR3 contains 18 residues. The germline V gene has CDR1 SGHRS and CDR2 YFSETQ. V trimming: 4 bases; J trimming: 1 base; junction bases outside the gene matches: 13. CDR3 amino acids: CASSRGQGASGSNQPQHF. The CDR3 nucleotides read TGCGCCAGCAGCCGGGGGCAGGGGGCTTCAGGAAGCAATCAGCCCCAGCATTTT.

J is TRBJ1-2 and V is TRBV21-1. TRBV21-1 is a pseudogene. The CDR3 covers 14 residues. The CDR3 region is CASSNTAINYGYTF. Written as DNA, the CDR3 is TGTGCCAGCAGCAACACAGCGATTAACTATGGCTACACCTTC.

CDR3 sequence: CASSLGQRGTEAFF. DNA for the CDR3: TGCGCCAGCAGCTTGGGGCAGAGGGGGACTGAAGCTTTCTTT. V usage is TRBV5-1 and J usage is TRBJ1-1; a possible D gene is TRBD1 (6 bases). This CDR3 region has 14 residues. V lost 0 bases and J lost 5, with 11 bases in between. In germline, CDR1 is SGHRS, CDR2 YFSETQ. Using reference TRBV5-1 and TRBJ1-1 for the parts outside the CDR3, the full variable domain is KAGVTQTPRYLIKTRGQQVTLSCSPISGHRSVSWYQQTPGQGLQFLFEYFSETQRNKGNFPGRFSGRQFSNSRSEMNVSTLELGDSALYLCASSLGQRGTEAFFGQGTRLTVV.

Remarks on this clonotype: No conserved phenylalanine or tryptophan ends this CDR3, so it is likely a read error. J is TRBJ1-3 and V is TRBV12-3 or TRBV12-4, with D uncertain. V was trimmed by 6 bases and J by 4 bases, leaving 19 bases between them. This CDR3 has 16 amino acids. Here the CDR3 DNA reads TGTGCCAGCAGCCCGAGAAGGGCCCCTGGCGGAAACACCATATATTTG. This codes for CASSPRRAPGGNTIYL.

V is TRBV6-5 and J is TRBJ2-2; D perhaps matches TRBD2 (5 bases). Germline V lookup: CDR1 MNHEY, CDR2 SVGAGI. The V end lost 2 bases, the J end lost 7 bases, and 5 bases lay between the germline ends. The CDR3 extends over 12 amino acids. The CDR3 is CASSYEGGELFF. CDR3 bases: TGTGCCAGCAGTTACGAGGGCGGGGAGCTGTTTTTT.

This rearrangement joins TRBV20-1 to TRBJ2-7; possible D gene TRBD2, 6 bases. V was trimmed by 3 bases and J by 6 bases, leaving 15 bases between them. This CDR3 is 13 amino acids long. The germline V gene encodes CDR1 DFQATT and CDR2 SNEGSKA (reference sequence). For the CDR3, the DNA is TGCAGTGCTAGCGGCAGGGTGGGAGGCGAGCAGTACGTC. Translating it yields CSASGRVGGEQYV.